A selection of T cell receptor beta chains follows, all from one sample in a study of T cell repertoires in cytomegalovirus infection. TCRdb analysed the reads with MiXCR anew, one entry per CDR3 protein. The repertoire has some 560,000 distinct CDR3 sequences, roughly 42% of them found once; the top ten carry around 48%. Their recognized antigens are unknown. The material was cultured PBMCs, obtained from culture after CMV antigen stimulation. The receptors shown here come from a human donor in good health (CMV status not recorded). Some clones in this sample may be carry-over from other donors' samples. The CDR3 runs from the conserved cysteine through the conserved F or W. D genes are given only for firm matches. Not every row has a clone size; where given, it reads once, few, many or a size class.

d_call	v_call	clone_size	j_call	cdr3_nt	cdr3_aa
-	TRBV7-6	-	TRBJ2-1	TGTGCCAGCAGCTCCGGGACGAGGGGGATCTACAATGAGCAGTTCTTC	CASSSGTRGIYNEQFF
-	TRBV6-1	few	TRBJ2-7	TGTGCCAGCAGTCTGACATACGCCTCCGAGCAGTACTTC	CASSLTYASEQYF
-	TRBV15	once	TRBJ2-1	TGTGCCACCAGAGCTAGCCGCGCCTACAATGAGCAGTTCTTC	CATRASRAYNEQFF
TRBD2	TRBV7-8	many	TRBJ2-3	TGTGCCAGCAGCTTCGGCGGGGGTAGCACAGATACGCAGTATTTT	CASSFGGGSTDTQYF
-	TRBV7-2	-	TRBJ2-1	TGTGCCAGCAGCTTCCGGGACCCCAATGAGCAGTTCTTC	CASSFRDPNEQFF
-	TRBV20-1	-	TRBJ2-1	TGCAGTGCTCGTCAACAGGGTCTTGAGCAGTTCTTC	CSARQQGLEQFF
-	TRBV12-3/TRBV12-4	-	TRBJ1-2	TGTGCCAGCAGTGTGCACGGGGCTCAGGGCTACACCTTC	CASSVHGAQGYTF
TRBD2	TRBV7-2	many	TRBJ2-7	TGTGCCAGCAGCTGGACTAGCGGGGGGGCGAAGAAATACGAGCAGTACTTC	CASSWTSGGAKKYEQYF
-	TRBV7-6	-	TRBJ2-2	TGTGCCAGCAGCCCCGACTGGGGACCCGGGGAGCTGTTTTTT	CASSPDWGPGELFF
-	TRBV10-3	-	TRBJ1-3	TGTGCCATCATGGAGGGTAGGGACTCTGGAAACACCATATATTTT	CAIMEGRDSGNTIYF
-	TRBV10-3	-	TRBJ1-2	TGTGCCATCAGTGAGTCGAGGGTTGGCTACACCTTC	CAISESRVGYTF
-	TRBV2	-	TRBJ1-3	TGTGCCAGCAAGGGAGAGTCACCTGGAAACACCATATATTTT	CASKGESPGNTIYF
-	TRBV7-9	-	TRBJ2-5	TGTGCCAGCAGCAGGGCACGCAGTGGATCCCAAGAGACCCAGTACTTC	CASSRARSGSQETQYF
TRBD1	TRBV11-3	few	TRBJ2-2	TGTGCCAGCAGCCCTGGGACAGGGGCGACCGGGGAGCTGTTTTTT	CASSPGTGATGELFF
TRBD1	TRBV6-2/TRBV6-3	few	TRBJ2-2	TGTGCCAGCAGTGACAGACAGGGTGGGCCCCTGTTTTTT	CASSDRQGGPLFF
-	TRBV7-9	-	TRBJ2-7	TGTGCCAGCAGCGAACCGAGCTACGAGCAGTACTTC	CASSEPSYEQYF
TRBD1	TRBV6-1	few	TRBJ2-7	TGTGCCAGCAGAAAAGACAGGGAATGGAACTACGAGCAGTACTTC	CASRKDREWNYEQYF
TRBD2	TRBV7-9	-	TRBJ2-2	TGTGCCAGCAGCTCCCTAAGGAGGCGGGAGAAGACCGGGGAGCTGTTTTTT	CASSSLRRREKTGELFF
TRBD2	TRBV28	-	TRBJ2-5	TGTGCCAGCAACGGCGGGGGGTCCCAAGAGACCCAGTACTTC	CASNGGGSQETQYF
TRBD2	TRBV29-1	-	TRBJ2-1	TGCAGCGTTATCACCGGGACTAGCGGCCTCAATGAGCAGTTCTTC	CSVITGTSGLNEQFF
TRBD1	TRBV27	-	TRBJ2-1	TGTGCCAGCAGTTGGGACAGGGAGCTATACAATGAGCAGTTCTTC	CASSWDRELYNEQFF
TRBD1	TRBV6-6	few	TRBJ1-1	TGTGCCAGCAGTTACTCATCTCACAGGGGGCGCGACACTGAAGCTTTCTTT	CASSYSSHRGRDTEAFF
-	TRBV6-2/TRBV6-3	-	TRBJ1-1	TGTGCCAGCAGTTCCTTGACCAGGGAAGGGACTGAAGCTTTCTTT	CASSSLTREGTEAFF
-	TRBV4-1	-	TRBJ1-6	TGCGCCAGCAGCCAGGATCCCAGGGTTTCACCCCTCCACTTT	CASSQDPRVSPLHF
TRBD1	TRBV20-1	-	TRBJ2-7	TGCAGTGCTCTTCGACAGGGTCCGTCCTACGAGCAGTACTTC	CSALRQGPSYEQYF
-	TRBV28	few	TRBJ1-3	TGTGCCAGCACCTCCGACGAAAACACCATATATTTT	CASTSDENTIYF
-	TRBV7-6	few	TRBJ2-3	TGTGCCAGCAGCTTAAGAACCCAGGGTTCTATCACAGATACGCAGTATTTT	CASSLRTQGSITDTQYF
-	TRBV4-1	few	TRBJ2-5	TGTGCCAGCAGCCACCCTTCGGAAGAGACCCAGTACTTC	CASSHPSEETQYF
TRBD2	TRBV7-2	-	TRBJ2-1	TGTGCCAGCAGCTTCGCCGGGACTAACACGCAGTTCTTC	CASSFAGTNTQFF
-	TRBV15	few	TRBJ1-2	TGTGCCACCAGCAGAGGAGGCGGGGAGACCTATGGCTACACCTTC	CATSRGGGETYGYTF
TRBD2	TRBV6-2/TRBV6-3	few	TRBJ2-1	TGTGCCAGCAGTTGGAGCGGGAGGGCCGACAATGAGCAGTTCTTC	CASSWSGRADNEQFF
-	TRBV14	-	TRBJ1-1	TGTGCCAGCAGCCAAGAAGGTGGTACTCCGGCTGAAGCTTTCTTT	CASSQEGGTPAEAFF
TRBD2	TRBV6-5	-	TRBJ2-2	TGTGCCAGCAGTCCCGGACTAGTAGGGACCGGGGAGCTGTTTTTT	CASSPGLVGTGELFF
-	TRBV2	many	TRBJ2-5	TGTGCCAGCAGTGATCGTCAGGGAGTAGGAGAGACCCAGTACTTC	CASSDRQGVGETQYF
-	TRBV6-1	-	TRBJ1-2	TGTGCCAGTGCGGAGGAAGCCGTTGGCTACACCTTC	CASAEEAVGYTF
TRBD2	TRBV20-1	-	TRBJ2-1	TGCAGTGCTAGAGATCTTGGAGCGGGAGGGTACAATGAGCAGTTCTTC	CSARDLGAGGYNEQFF
-	TRBV18	-	TRBJ1-2	TGTGCCAGCTCACCAGACGGCGATAGGTATGGCTACACCTTC	CASSPDGDRYGYTF
-	TRBV2	-	TRBJ2-7	TGTGCCAGCAGTGAACTAACGAGCGAGCAGTACTTC	CASSELTSEQYF
TRBD1	TRBV2	-	TRBJ1-3	TGTGCCAGCAGCAGGACAGGTTTAGGAAACACCATATATTTT	CASSRTGLGNTIYF
TRBD2	TRBV6-1	many	TRBJ2-5	TGTGCCAGCAGTGTCTGGGCGGGGGTCCAAGAGACCCAGTACTTC	CASSVWAGVQETQYF
TRBD2	TRBV18	-	TRBJ2-7	TGTGCCAGCTCACCTAGACTAGCGGGAGGCTCCCGGGACGAGCAGTACTTC	CASSPRLAGGSRDEQYF
TRBD2	TRBV6-2/TRBV6-3	few	TRBJ2-3	TGTGCCAGCAGCCGTCCACTAGCGGGGTTCACAGATACGCAGTATTTT	CASSRPLAGFTDTQYF
-	TRBV27	few	TRBJ1-6	TGTGCCAGCAGTTTTAGGCGGCTTAATTCACCCCTCCACTTT	CASSFRRLNSPLHF
TRBD2	TRBV20-1	-	TRBJ2-7	TGCAGTGCTATAGCGGGATTTTCCTACGAGCAGTACTTC	CSAIAGFSYEQYF
-	TRBV7-2	-	TRBJ1-1	TGTGCCAGCAGCCCCGGGCTAGGGGCTGAAGCTTTCTTT	CASSPGLGAEAFF